This TCR beta chain stems from a study of T cell responses to AZD1222 COVID-19 vaccine. Points from the study as a whole: Clonal diversity was possibly underestimated, and white British individuals and females predominated among donors.

Points on this clone: The antigen remains undetermined. The identical CDR3 is also encoded by other nucleotide sequences in the sample.

Germline V CDR1 and CDR2: MNHEY, SMNVEV (reference sequence). The CDR3 is 13 amino acids. Trimming took 3 bases from V and 5 from J, leaving 8 bases between them. The repertoire was sequenced with immunoSEQ multiplex PCR; TCRdb's copy has only in-frame clones and lacks some. Of under 300,000 clones listed, over 85% were seen once; the top ten hold around 0.57%. The V gene is TRBV27, the J gene TRBJ1-5; D not resolved. The sequence derives from an adult in good health. The input for sequencing was peripheral blood, taken on day 0 of AZD1222 vaccination. The CDR3 region is CASSFGRDQPQHF. CDR3 bases: TGTGCCAGCAGTTTTGGTCGGGATCAGCCCCAGCATTTT.